The next 10 T cell receptor beta chains were all read from a single sample in a study of neoadjuvant anti-PD-1 for oral cavity cancer. Time point: after neoadjuvant nivolumab, at surgical resection. Generated by immunoSEQ multiplex PCR, the TCRdb table keeps only in-frame clones and is missing some. The sample contains more than 25,000 clones, roughly 85% of which appear only once. This specimen consisted of PBMCs, obtained after nivolumab (anti-PD-1) treatment. These receptors all come from a person aged 35 to 85 with oral cavity squamous cell carcinoma.

This clone appeared a single time. The J gene is TRBJ1-2, the V gene TRBV9, with 7 nucleotides matching TRBD1. Germline V CDR1 and CDR2: SGDLS, YYNGEE. The CDR3 length is 15 residues. The V and J ends lost 1 base and 5 bases, in that order; junction bases with no gene match: 8. CDR3 loop: CASSVSPDRVYGYTF. CDR3 coding DNA: TGTGCCAGCAGCGTAAGCCCAGACAGGGTGTATGGCTACACCTTC.

The V call is TRBV2, the J call TRBJ2-3; 8 nucleotides align to TRBD2. The ends lost 9 bases at V and 2 bases at J; junction bases unmatched: 7. The CDR3 spans 14 residues. Germline loops: CDR1 SNHLY, CDR2 FYNNEI. The CDR3 protein is CASIRTSLTDTQYF. For the CDR3, the DNA is TGTGCCAGTATTCGGACTAGCCTCACAGATACGCAGTATTTT.

The genes are TRBV19 and TRBJ2-3; D gene ambiguous. Germline V gene data show CDR1 as LNHDA and CDR2 as SQIVND (reference sequence). With 5 bases removed from V and 5 bases from J, the gap between germline ends came to 11 bases. This CDR3 contains 13 residues. CDR3 DNA sequence: TGTGCCAGTAGTTTCGAGCGACTAGATACGCAGTATTTT. Protein: CASSFERLDTQYF.

The rearrangement uses TRBV28 and TRBJ1-1; D gene unclear. V was trimmed by 2 bases and J by 4 bases, leaving 14 bases between them. Germline lookup yields CDR1 MDHEN and CDR2 SYDVKM. This CDR3 contains 15 residues. The CDR3: CASSLVGGTGTEAFF. CDR3 DNA sequence: TGTGCCAGCAGTTTAGTTGGAGGTACGGGCACTGAAGCTTTCTTT. Full variable domain (rest looked up from reference TRBV28 and TRBJ1-1): DVKVTQSSRYLVKRTGEKVFLECVQDMDHENMFWYRQDPGLGLRLIYFSYDVKMKEKGDIPEGYSVSREKKERFSLILESASTNQTSMYLCASSLVGGTGTEAFFGQGTRLTVV.

V and J are TRBV7-2 and TRBJ1-5; 8 positions match TRBD1. This CDR3 has 14 residues. Looked up from germline, CDR1 is SGHTA and CDR2 is FQGNSA. Losses at the gene ends were 1 base for V and 9 bases for J; bases not matched to a gene: 5. CDR3 DNA: TGTGCCAGCAGCTTAGACCGGACAGGGTGGCCCCAGCATTTT. This sequence encodes CASSLDRTGWPQHF. Looking up the rest from reference TRBV7-2 and TRBJ1-5 gives the full variable domain: GAGVSQSPSNKVTEKGKDVELRCDPISGHTALYWYRQSLGQGLEFLIYFQGNSAPDKSGLPSDRFSAERTGGSVSTLTIQRTQQEDSAVYLCASSLDRTGWPQHFGDGTRLSIL.

The V call is TRBV7-9, the J call TRBJ1-6; maybe TRBD1 (5 bases). From germline, CDR1 is SEHNR and CDR2 FQNEAQ (reference sequence). This CDR3 region has 14 residues. V was pared by 0 bases and J by 8 bases, with 8 bases between. DNA of the CDR3: TGTGCCAGCAGCTTAGCGGGGCGCGATTCACCCCTCCACTTT. Translation: CASSLAGRDSPLHF.

The chain couples TRBV4-3 to TRBJ1-2; D is possibly TRBD1 (5 bases). Germline V gives CDR1 LGHNA, CDR2 YSLEER. This CDR3 spans 13 amino acids. Trimming shortened V by 0 bases and J by 8 bases, and 10 bases separated the two germline ends. The CDR3 reads CASSQEGVQGYTF. The CDR3 DNA reads TGCGCCAGCAGCCAAGAGGGGGTTCAAGGCTACACCTTC.

The CDR3 region has the DNA TGTGCCAGCAGCTTAGGGGGGGGAGGTCAGCCCCAGCATTTT. Its translation: CASSLGGGGQPQHF. The chain recombines TRBV7-2 with TRBJ1-5; D is perhaps TRBD1 (5 bases). CDR1 is SGHTA, CDR2 FQGNSA, per germline. V lost 1 base and J lost 6, with 10 bases in between. The CDR3 loop spans 14 amino acids.

The chain employs TRBV4-2 and TRBJ1-4, with 10 bases matching TRBD1. The CDR3 spans 16 residues. Germline CDR1 and CDR2: LGHNA and YNFKEQ. Unmatched junction bases numbered 7, after V lost 4 bases and J lost 5 bases. CDR3 in amino acids: CASSPGTGAANEKLFF. The CDR3 bases are TGTGCCAGCAGCCCCGGGACAGGGGCCGCAAATGAAAAACTGTTTTTT.

The genes are TRBV25-1 and TRBJ2-7; possibly TRBD1 for D (6 bases). The CDR3 length is 10 residues. Germline CDR1 and CDR2: MGHDK and SYGVNS. V dropped 8 bases and J dropped 5 bases, with 7 bases sitting between them. The CDR3 is CASGGNEQYF. CDR3 nucleotide sequence: TGTGCCAGCGGGGGCAACGAGCAGTACTTC.